These T cell receptor beta chains were read from a single sample in a study of sequential checkpoint blockade in melanoma. TCRdb's table, derived via immunoSEQ multiplex PCR, lists solely in-frame clones and lacks some. The sample lists around 18,000 clones, under 80% occurring once. This sample comprised CD8+ T cells sorted from blood (inferred from file names), obtained from a patient given nivolumab and ipilimumab in sequence. The receptors were gathered from a human donor with melanoma. The CDR3 runs from the conserved cysteine through the conserved F or W. The D gene is left open where the match is weak.

cdr3_aa	v_call	j_call	d_call
CASGSTGELYTQYF	TRBV7-9	TRBJ2-3	TRBD1
CASSTGVETQYF	TRBV11-1	TRBJ2-5	TRBD1
CASSLAQGAGTEAFF	TRBV5-1	TRBJ1-1	TRBD1
CASSQDQRGSIHEQYF	TRBV4-3	TRBJ2-7	TRBD2
CASSSQGNTFYEQYF	TRBV27	.	.
CASSFLLASGKGEQFF	TRBV27	TRBJ2-1	TRBD2
CASSYSWERSYNEQFF	TRBV6-5	TRBJ2-1	.
CSVVLGADTQYF	TRBV29-1	TRBJ2-3	.
CAWSGSSGRASSYNEQFF	TRBV30	TRBJ2-1	TRBD2
CASRFGTTYEQYF	TRBV2	TRBJ2-7	.
CASSQEAVSGANVLTF	TRBV4-2	TRBJ2-6	.
CASSYTGTSSYNEQFF	TRBV4-3	TRBJ2-1	TRBD2
CASSLGQGAQPQHF	TRBV13	TRBJ1-5	TRBD1
CASSGTSGLYNEQFF	TRBV4-1	TRBJ2-1	TRBD2
CASSVGTGNTGELFF	TRBV13	TRBJ2-2	TRBD1
CASSVVEVAGGPTDTQYF	TRBV9	TRBJ2-3	TRBD2
CASSLVPGSGGYTF	TRBV5-5	TRBJ1-2	.
CASSLEETQYF	TRBV11-2	TRBJ2-5	.
CASSVGTVSEQYF	TRBV9	TRBJ2-7	TRBD1
CASSAVPGTSGGTDTQYF	TRBV27	TRBJ2-3	TRBD2
CASSYSGTKEYF	TRBV6-5	TRBJ2-3	TRBD2
CASSPTTDRWYGYTF	TRBV11-2	TRBJ1-2	TRBD1
CASSHYAGSYNEQFF	TRBV19	TRBJ2-1	.
CASSPGGLQLITDTQYF	TRBV7-9	TRBJ2-3	.
CASSKGRWAGHYGYTF	TRBV21-1	TRBJ1-2	.
CASSIEDWTGYEKLFF	TRBV19	TRBJ1-4	TRBD1
CASSEGTGNGYTF	TRBV6-1	TRBJ1-2	TRBD1
CASSAEGELAAYEQYF	TRBV9	TRBJ2-7	TRBD2
CASSDPGEATDTQYF	TRBV13	TRBJ2-3	.
CASSQALPTGEVKGYTF	TRBV4-3	TRBJ1-2	.
CASSLTGAGNTIYF	TRBV27	TRBJ1-3	TRBD1
CASSLTGGRIDEQYF	TRBV7-8	TRBJ2-7	TRBD2
CASSFHPSGGYNEQFF	TRBV6-9	TRBJ2-1	TRBD2
CASSKTANYGYTF	TRBV7-2	TRBJ1-2	.
CASSLGPDTQYF	TRBV7-2	TRBJ2-3	.
CASSQEAGISGNTIYF	TRBV4-2	TRBJ1-3	.
CASSEAGGFDEQYF	TRBV2	TRBJ2-7	TRBD2
CASGRDRASGELFF	TRBV5-8	TRBJ2-2	TRBD1
CASSSGTATYEQYF	TRBV7-2	TRBJ2-7	TRBD1
CASSRSPGQGTGAYEQYF	TRBV13	TRBJ2-7	TRBD1